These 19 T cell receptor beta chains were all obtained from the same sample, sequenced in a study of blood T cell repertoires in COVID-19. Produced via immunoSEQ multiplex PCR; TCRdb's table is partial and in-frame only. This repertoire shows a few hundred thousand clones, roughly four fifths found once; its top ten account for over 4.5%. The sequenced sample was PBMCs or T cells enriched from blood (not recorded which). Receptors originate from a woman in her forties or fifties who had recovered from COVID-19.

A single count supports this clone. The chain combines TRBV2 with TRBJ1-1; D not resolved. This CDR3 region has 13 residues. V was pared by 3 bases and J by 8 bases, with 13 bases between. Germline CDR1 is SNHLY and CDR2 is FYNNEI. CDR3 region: CASSDGGQWEAFF. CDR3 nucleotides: TGTGCCAGCAGTGATGGTGGGCAATGGGAAGCTTTCTTT.

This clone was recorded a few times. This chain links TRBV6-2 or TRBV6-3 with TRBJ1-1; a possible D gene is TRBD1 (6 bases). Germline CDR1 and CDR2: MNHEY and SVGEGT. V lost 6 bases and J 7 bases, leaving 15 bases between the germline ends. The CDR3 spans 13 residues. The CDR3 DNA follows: TGTGCCAGCAGCTATGGACAGTTATTTGAAGCTTTCTTT. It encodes CASSYGQLFEAFF.

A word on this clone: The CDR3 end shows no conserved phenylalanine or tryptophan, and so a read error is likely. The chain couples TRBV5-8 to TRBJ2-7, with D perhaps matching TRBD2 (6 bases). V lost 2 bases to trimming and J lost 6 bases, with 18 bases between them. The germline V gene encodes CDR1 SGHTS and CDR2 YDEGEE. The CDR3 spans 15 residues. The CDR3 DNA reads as TGTGCCAGCAGCTTATTAGGCGGGGCGGTGGGCGAGCAGTACCTC. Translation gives CASSLLGGAVGEQYL.

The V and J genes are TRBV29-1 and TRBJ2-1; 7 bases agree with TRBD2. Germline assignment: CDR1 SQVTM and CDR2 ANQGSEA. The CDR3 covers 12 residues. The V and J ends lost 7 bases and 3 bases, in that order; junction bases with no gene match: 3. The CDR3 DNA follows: TGCAGCGAGCGGGGAGTCTACAATGAGCAGTTCTTC. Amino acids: CSERGVYNEQFF.

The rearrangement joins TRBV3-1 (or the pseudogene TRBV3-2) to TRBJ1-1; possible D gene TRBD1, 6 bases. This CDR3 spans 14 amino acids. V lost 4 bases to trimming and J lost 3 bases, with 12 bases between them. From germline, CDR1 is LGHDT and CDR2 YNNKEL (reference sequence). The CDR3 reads CASSPQTGDTEAFF. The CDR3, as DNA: TGTGCCAGCAGCCCACAGACAGGAGACACTGAAGCTTTCTTT.

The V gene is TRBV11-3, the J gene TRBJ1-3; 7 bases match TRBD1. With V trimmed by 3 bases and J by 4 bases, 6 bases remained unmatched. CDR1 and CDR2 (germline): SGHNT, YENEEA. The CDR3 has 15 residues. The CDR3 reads CASSFGGGSGNTIYF. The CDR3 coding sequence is TGTGCCAGCAGCTTTGGAGGGGGCTCCGGAAACACCATATATTTT.

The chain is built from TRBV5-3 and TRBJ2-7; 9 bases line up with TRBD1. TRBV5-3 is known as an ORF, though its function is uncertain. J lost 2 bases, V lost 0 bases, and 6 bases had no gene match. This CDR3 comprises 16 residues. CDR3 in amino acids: CARSLAWDRVAYEQYF. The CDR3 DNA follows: TGTGCCAGAAGCTTGGCCTGGGACAGGGTCGCCTACGAGCAGTACTTC.

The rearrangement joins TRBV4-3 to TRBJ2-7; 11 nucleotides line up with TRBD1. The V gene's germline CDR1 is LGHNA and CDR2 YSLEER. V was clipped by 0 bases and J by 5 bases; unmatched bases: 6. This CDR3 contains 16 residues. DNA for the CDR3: TGCGCCAGCAGCCAAGAGAGGACAGGGGGCTTCCACGAGCAGTACTTC. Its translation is CASSQERTGGFHEQYF.

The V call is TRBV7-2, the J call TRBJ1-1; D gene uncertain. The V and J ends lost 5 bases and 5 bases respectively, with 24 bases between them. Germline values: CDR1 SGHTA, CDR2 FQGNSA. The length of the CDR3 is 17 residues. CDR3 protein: CASSPRGRKFLDTEAFF. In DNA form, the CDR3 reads TGTGCCAGCAGCCCCCGGGGTAGGAAGTTTCTAGATACTGAAGCTTTCTTT.

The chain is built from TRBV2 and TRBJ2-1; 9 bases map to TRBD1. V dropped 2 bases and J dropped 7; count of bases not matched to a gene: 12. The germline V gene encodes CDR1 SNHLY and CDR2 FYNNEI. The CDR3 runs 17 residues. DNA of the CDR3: TGTGCCAGCAGTGAATCCTTCGCGGGACAGGGTGAGAATGAGCAGTTCTTC. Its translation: CASSESFAGQGENEQFF.

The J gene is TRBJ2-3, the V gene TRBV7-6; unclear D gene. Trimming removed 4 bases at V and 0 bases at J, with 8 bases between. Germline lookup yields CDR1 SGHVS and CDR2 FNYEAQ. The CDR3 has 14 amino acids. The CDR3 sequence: CASSSTMSTDTQYF. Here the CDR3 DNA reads TGTGCCAGCAGCTCCACTATGAGCACAGATACGCAGTATTTT.

CDR3 sequence: CAWADSYNSPLHF. The CDR3 nucleotides read TGTGCCTGGGCGGACAGCTATAATTCACCCCTCCACTTT. This rearrangement joins TRBV30 to TRBJ1-6; a possible D gene is TRBD1 (6 bases). Germline CDR1 is GTSNPN and CDR2 is SVGIG (reference sequence). V lost 5 bases to trimming and J lost 3 bases, with 8 bases between them. This CDR3 comprises 13 residues.

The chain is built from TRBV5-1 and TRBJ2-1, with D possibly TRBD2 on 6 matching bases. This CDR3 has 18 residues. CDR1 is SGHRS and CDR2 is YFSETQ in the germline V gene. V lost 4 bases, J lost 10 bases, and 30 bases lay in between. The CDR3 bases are TGCGCCAGCAGCCACCGTAACTCTAGCGTGATAGATGATGTGGAGCAGTTCTTC. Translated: CASSHRNSSVIDDVEQFF.

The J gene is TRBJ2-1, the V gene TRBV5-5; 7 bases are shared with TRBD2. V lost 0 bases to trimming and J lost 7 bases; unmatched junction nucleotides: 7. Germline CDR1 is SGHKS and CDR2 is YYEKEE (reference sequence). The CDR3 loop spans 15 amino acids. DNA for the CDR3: TGTGCCAGCAGCTTGGCCTGGGGGGGTTGGAATGAGCAGTTCTTC. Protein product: CASSLAWGGWNEQFF.

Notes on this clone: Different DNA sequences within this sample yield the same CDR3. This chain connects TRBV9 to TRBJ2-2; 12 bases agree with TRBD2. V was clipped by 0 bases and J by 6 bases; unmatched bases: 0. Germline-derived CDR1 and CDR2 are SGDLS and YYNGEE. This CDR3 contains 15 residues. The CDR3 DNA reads TGTGCCAGCAGCGTAGGACTAGCGGGAGCCGGGGAGCTGTTTTTT. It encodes CASSVGLAGAGELFF.

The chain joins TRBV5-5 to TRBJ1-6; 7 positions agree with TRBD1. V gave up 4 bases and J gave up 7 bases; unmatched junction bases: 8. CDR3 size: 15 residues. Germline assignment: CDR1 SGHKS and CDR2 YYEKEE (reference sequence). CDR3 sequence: CASSPLTGTNSPLHF. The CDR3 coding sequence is TGTGCCAGCAGCCCGCTGACAGGGACAAATTCACCCCTCCACTTT.

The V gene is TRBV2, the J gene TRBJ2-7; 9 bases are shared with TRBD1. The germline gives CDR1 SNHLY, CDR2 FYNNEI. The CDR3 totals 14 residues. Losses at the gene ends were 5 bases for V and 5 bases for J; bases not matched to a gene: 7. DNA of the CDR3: TGTGCCAGCAGTAATACGGGACAGGGTGACGAGCAGTACTTC. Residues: CASSNTGQGDEQYF.

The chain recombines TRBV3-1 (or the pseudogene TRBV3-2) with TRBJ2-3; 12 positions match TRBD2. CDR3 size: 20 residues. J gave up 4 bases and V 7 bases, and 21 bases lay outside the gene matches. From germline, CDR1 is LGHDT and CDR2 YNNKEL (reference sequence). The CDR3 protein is CASTVSLSRASGRVSDTQYF. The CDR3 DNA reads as TGTGCCAGCACCGTATCCCTCAGCCGGGCTAGCGGGAGGGTTTCAGATACGCAGTATTTT.

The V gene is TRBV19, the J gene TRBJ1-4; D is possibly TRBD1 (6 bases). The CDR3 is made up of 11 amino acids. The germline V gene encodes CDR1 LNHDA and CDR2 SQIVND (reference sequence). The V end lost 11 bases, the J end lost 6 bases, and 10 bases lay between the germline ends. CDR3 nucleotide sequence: TGTGCCGAGGGGGGGGATGAAAAACTGTTTTTT. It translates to CAEGGDEKLFF.